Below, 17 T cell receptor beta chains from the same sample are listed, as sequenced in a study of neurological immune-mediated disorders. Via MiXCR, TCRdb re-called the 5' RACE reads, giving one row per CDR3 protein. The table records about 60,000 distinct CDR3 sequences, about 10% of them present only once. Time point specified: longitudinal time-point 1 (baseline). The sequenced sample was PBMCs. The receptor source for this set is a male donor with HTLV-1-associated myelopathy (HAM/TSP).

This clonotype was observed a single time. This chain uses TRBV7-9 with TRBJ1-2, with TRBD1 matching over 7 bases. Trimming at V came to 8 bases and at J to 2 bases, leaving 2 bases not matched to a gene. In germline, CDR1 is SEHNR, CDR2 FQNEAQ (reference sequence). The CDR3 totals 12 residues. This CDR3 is CASSGQNYGYTF. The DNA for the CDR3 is TGTGCCAGCTCGGGACAGAACTATGGCTACACCTTC.

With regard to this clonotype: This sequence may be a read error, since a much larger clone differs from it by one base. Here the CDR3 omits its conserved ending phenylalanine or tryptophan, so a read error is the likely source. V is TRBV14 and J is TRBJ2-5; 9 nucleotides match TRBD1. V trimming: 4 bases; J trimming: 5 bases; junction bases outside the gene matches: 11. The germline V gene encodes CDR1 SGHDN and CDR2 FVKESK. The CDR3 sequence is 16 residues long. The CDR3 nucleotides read TGTGCCAGCAGCCGAGATACAGGGGGCTTTGCGGAGACCCAGTACATC. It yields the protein CASSRDTGGFAETQYI.

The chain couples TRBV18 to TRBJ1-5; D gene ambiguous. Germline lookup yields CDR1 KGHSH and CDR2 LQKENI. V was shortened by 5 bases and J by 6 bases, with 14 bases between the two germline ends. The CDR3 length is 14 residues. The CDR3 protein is CASSYSGIGQPQHF. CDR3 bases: TGTGCCAGCTCATATTCGGGAATCGGTCAGCCCCAGCATTTT.

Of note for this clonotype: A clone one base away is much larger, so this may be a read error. CDR3 protein: CDSSQDRVRYEQYF. Written as DNA, the CDR3 is TGTGACAGCAGCCAAGATCGCGTTAGGTACGAGCAGTACTTC. The chain links TRBV14 to TRBJ2-7; D remains unclear. This CDR3 has 14 residues. Germline V CDR1 and CDR2: SGHDN, FVKESK.

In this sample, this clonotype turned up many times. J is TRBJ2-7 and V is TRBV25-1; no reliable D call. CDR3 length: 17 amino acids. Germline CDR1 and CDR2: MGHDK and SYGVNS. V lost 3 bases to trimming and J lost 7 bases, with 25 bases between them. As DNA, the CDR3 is TGTGCCAGCAGTGATAAAAGTTCAGGACGTGGGCATGGTGAGCAGTACTTC. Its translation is CASSDKSSGRGHGEQYF.

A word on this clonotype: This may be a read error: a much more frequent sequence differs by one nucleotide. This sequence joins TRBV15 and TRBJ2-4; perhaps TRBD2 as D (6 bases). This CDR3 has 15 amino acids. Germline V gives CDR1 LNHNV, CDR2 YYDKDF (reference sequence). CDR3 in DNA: TGTGCCACCAGCAGAGATAGGGCGGGGTCGGGCATTCTGTACTTC. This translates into CATSRDRAGSGILYF.

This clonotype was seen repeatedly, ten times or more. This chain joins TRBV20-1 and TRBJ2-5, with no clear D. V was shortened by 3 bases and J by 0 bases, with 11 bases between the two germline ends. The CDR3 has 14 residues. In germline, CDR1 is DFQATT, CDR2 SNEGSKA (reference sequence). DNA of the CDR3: TGCAGTGCTAGCCCTCTAAGCTACCAAGAGACCCAGTACTTC. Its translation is CSASPLSYQETQYF.

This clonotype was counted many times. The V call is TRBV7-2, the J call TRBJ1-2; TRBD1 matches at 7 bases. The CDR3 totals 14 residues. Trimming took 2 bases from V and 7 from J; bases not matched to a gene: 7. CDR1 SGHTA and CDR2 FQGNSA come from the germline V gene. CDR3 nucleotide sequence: TGTGCCAGCAGCTTATCGAGGGACAGTTCTGGCTACACCTTC. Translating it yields CASSLSRDSSGYTF.

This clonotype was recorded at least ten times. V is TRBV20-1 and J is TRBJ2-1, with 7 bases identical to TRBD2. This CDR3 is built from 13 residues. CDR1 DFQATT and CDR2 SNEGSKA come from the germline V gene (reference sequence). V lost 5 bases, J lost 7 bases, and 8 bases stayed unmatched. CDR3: CSAPSSGKNEQFF. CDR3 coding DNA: TGCAGTGCTCCCTCGAGCGGGAAAAATGAGCAGTTCTTC.

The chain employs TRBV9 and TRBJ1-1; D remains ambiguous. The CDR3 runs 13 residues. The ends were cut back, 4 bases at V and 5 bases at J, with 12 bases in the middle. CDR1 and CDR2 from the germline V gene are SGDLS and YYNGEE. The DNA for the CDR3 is TGTGCCAGCAGCAGCCGGCACAAAACTGAAGCTTTCTTT. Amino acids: CASSSRHKTEAFF.

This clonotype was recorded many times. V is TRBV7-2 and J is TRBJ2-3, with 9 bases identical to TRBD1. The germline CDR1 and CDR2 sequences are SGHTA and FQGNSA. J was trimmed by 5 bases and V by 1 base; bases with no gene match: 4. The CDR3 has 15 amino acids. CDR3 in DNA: TGTGCCAGCAGCTTAGACAGGGGGCGGGTAGATACGCAGTATTTT. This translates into CASSLDRGRVDTQYF.

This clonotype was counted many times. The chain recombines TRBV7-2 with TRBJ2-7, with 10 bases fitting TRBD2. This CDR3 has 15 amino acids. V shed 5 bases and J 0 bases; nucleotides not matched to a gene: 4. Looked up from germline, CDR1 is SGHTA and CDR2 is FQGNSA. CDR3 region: CASSPAGGSSYEQYF. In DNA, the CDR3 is TGTGCCAGCAGCCCAGCGGGGGGGAGCTCCTACGAGCAGTACTTC.

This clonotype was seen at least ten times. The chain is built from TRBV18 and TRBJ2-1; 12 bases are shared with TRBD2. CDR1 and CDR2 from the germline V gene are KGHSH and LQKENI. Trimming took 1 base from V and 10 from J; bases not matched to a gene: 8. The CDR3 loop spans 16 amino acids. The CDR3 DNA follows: TGTGCCAGCTCACCACTCCCTAGCGGGGGGGCAGGGGAGCAGTTCTTC. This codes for CASSPLPSGGAGEQFF.

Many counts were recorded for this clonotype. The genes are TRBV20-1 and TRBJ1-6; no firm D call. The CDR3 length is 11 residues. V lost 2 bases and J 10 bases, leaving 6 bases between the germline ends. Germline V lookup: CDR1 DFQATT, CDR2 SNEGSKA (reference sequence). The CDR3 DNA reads TGCAGTGCTAGACCGGACTCACCCCTCCACTTT. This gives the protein CSARPDSPLHF.

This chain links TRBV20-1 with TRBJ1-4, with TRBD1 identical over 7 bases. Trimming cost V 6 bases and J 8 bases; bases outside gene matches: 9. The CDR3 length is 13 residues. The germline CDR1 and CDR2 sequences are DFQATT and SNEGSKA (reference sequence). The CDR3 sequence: CSASRDSREKLFF. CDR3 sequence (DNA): TGCAGTGCCAGCAGGGACAGTCGGGAAAAACTGTTTTTT.

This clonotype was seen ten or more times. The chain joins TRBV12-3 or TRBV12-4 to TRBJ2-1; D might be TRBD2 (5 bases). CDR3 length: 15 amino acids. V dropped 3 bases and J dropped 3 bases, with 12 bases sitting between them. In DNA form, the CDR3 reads TGTGCCAGCAGTTTGGCTGGACTGGTCTACAATGAGCAGTTCTTC. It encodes CASSLAGLVYNEQFF.

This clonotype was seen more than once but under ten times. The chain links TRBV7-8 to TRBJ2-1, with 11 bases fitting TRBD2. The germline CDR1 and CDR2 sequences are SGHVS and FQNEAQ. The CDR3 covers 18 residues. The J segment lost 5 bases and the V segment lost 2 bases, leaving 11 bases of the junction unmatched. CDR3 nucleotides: TGTGCCAGCAGCTTAACGGGAGGAGCTAGCGGGGGGCACAATGAGCAGTTCTTC. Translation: CASSLTGGASGGHNEQFF.